In its sample, the clone carrying this T cell receptor beta chain was seen a few times. These data are taken from a study of blood T cell repertoires in COVID-19. Germline V gene data show CDR1 as MDHEN and CDR2 as SYDVKM. Germline trimming cut 6 bases from V and 4 bases from J; bases unmatched to any gene: 14. The CDR3 sequence is 19 residues long. Sequencing was performed with immunoSEQ multiplex PCR; in TCRdb, only in-frame clones are kept and a portion is missing. This table holds some 170,000 clones, 75% to 90% found once. Input material: peripheral blood. The chain is built from TRBV28 and TRBJ2-2; 13 bases map to TRBD2. This clonotype originated in a woman aged 55-75 years with acute or convalescent COVID-19. As DNA, the CDR3 is TGTGCCAGCAGGCGGACTAGCGGGAGTTGGGCAGGAGGCACCGGGGAGCTGTTTTTT. Translated, it gives CASRRTSGSWAGGTGELFF.